These 28 T cell receptor beta chains came from one sample sequenced in a study of molecular identifiers for immune sequencing clone quantification. Via MiXCR, TCRdb re-called the PCR reads, giving one row per CDR3 protein. Seen here are about 640,000 distinct CDR3 sequences, about 20% observed once, and the top ten hold roughly 0.9%. Sequencing was carried out using naive CD8+ T cells from blood, with Jurkat cell RNA spiked in. The sample's subset: FACS-sorted CD8+CD4-CCR7+CD45RA+ naive T cells. These receptor sequences come from a human donor in good health. Some libraries in this study had Jurkat cell RNA spiked in.

Remarks on this clonotype: This may be a read error, as it is one base from a much larger clone. The chain employs TRBV30 and TRBJ2-1; TRBD2 might be the D (7 bases). There are 14 residues in the CDR3. Per germline, CDR1 GTSNPN and CDR2 SVGIG (reference sequence). Trimming removed 5 bases from V and 2 bases from J, with 13 bases in between. CDR3 sequence: CAWGRGAAYNEQFF. CDR3 nucleotide sequence: TGTGCCTGGGGTCGGGGGGCCGCCTACAATGAGCAGTTCTTC.

The chain is built from TRBV7-6 and TRBJ2-1, with 9 positions matching TRBD2. From germline, CDR1 is SGHVS and CDR2 FNYEAQ. CDR3 size: 16 residues. V gave up 1 base and J gave up 8 bases; unmatched junction bases: 9. CDR3 sequence (DNA): TGTGCCAGCAGCTTAGATGGACCTAGCGGGACACATGAGCAGTTCTTC. This codes for CASSLDGPSGTHEQFF.

The chain is built from TRBV7-6 and TRBJ2-2; 11 bases align to TRBD1. This CDR3 is built from 18 residues. With V trimmed by 5 bases and J by 4 bases, 12 bases remained unmatched. Germline V gives CDR1 SGHVS, CDR2 FNYEAQ. This CDR3 is CASSQRTGGSMPTGELFF. In nucleotides, the CDR3 is TGTGCCAGCAGCCAGCGGACAGGGGGCTCTATGCCCACCGGGGAGCTGTTTTTT.

This clonotype was detected ten times or more. The chain recombines TRBV20-1 with TRBJ1-1; 8 bases are shared with TRBD1. Losses at the gene ends were 0 bases for V and 3 bases for J; bases not matched to a gene: 12. CDR1 is DFQATT and CDR2 is SNEGSKA in the germline V gene (reference sequence). This CDR3 region has 17 residues. The CDR3 sequence: CSARDSGGAGYYTEAFF. CDR3 bases: TGCAGTGCTAGAGATTCAGGGGGCGCCGGTTATTACACTGAAGCTTTCTTT.

This clonotype was observed a few times. The chain carries TRBV9 and TRBJ2-5, with unresolved D. The CDR3 consists of 16 residues. The germline V gene encodes CDR1 SGDLS and CDR2 YYNGEE. V was shortened by 3 bases and J by 5 bases, with 20 bases between the two germline ends. This chain's CDR3 is CASSETGNTGWETQYF. CDR3 sequence (DNA): TGTGCCAGCAGCGAGACCGGAAACACCGGGTGGGAGACCCAGTACTTC. Full variable domain (outside the CDR3, taken from reference TRBV9 and TRBJ2-5): DSGVTQTPKHLITATGQRVTLRCSPRSGDLSVYWYQQSLDQGLQFLIQYYNGEERAKGNILERFSAQQFPDLHSELNLSSLELGDSALYFCASSETGNTGWETQYFGPGTRLLVL.

This clonotype was seen only a few times. The rearrangement uses TRBV4-1 and TRBJ1-1, with a weak D call TRBD1 (6 bases). Germline V lookup: CDR1 MGHRA, CDR2 YSYEKL. The ends were cut back, 4 bases at V and 3 bases at J, with 15 bases in the middle. CDR3 length: 15 amino acids. CDR3: CASSLRGAGYTEAFF. The CDR3 region has the DNA TGCGCCAGCAGCCTCAGGGGCGCTGGGTACACTGAAGCTTTCTTT.

This clonotype was seen ten or more times. This rearrangement joins TRBV20-1 to TRBJ2-7, with a weak D call TRBD2 (6 bases). The V end was cut by 6 bases, the J end by 6 bases, with 15 bases between. Germline-derived CDR1 and CDR2 are DFQATT and SNEGSKA (reference sequence). CDR3 length: 12 residues. CDR3 residues: CSAPVREFEQYF. CDR3 nucleotides: TGCAGTGCCCCTGTTCGGGAGTTCGAGCAGTACTTC.

This clonotype was recorded many times. CDR3 DNA: TGTGCCAGTAGTATTAAGGGGCTGTCCGGGGAGCTGTTTTTT. Protein product: CASSIKGLSGELFF. The chain combines TRBV19 with TRBJ2-2; D possibly corresponds to TRBD1 (5 bases). Germline CDR1 LNHDA, CDR2 SQIVND (reference sequence). The ends were cut back, 3 bases at V and 6 bases at J, with 11 bases in the middle. This CDR3 comprises 14 residues.

Points on this clonotype: A much larger clone sits a single nucleotide away, making a read error possible. This chain uses TRBV10-1 with TRBJ2-3; D remains unclear. The tail of the sequence fits TRBJ1-5 better, so the J call may be wrong. Germline CDR1 is WNHNN and CDR2 is SYGVQD (reference sequence). This CDR3 has 14 amino acids. The CDR3 region has the DNA TGCGCCAGCAGTGGTGCGAAGGCCTCGGATACGCAGCATTTT. Translated, it gives CASSGAKASDTQHF.

This clonotype has a count of ten or more. V is TRBV3-1 and J is TRBJ2-3, with D tentatively TRBD1 or TRBD2 (5 bases each). With 2 bases removed from V and 4 bases from J, the gap between germline ends came to 22 bases. This CDR3 has 18 amino acids. Per germline, CDR1 LGHDT and CDR2 YNNKEL (reference sequence). This CDR3 is CASSQRKYLRGPADTQYF. In DNA form, the CDR3 reads TGTGCCAGCAGCCAACGAAAATACTTGAGGGGACCCGCAGATACGCAGTATTTT.

Of note for this clonotype: An end of the junction differs from the germline gene, which may be a read error. The gene calls are TRBV4-3 and TRBJ2-1; TRBD2 might be the D (6 bases). The CDR3 spans 14 residues. Looked up from germline, CDR1 is LGHNA and CDR2 is YSLEER. CDR3 sequence reads: CASSQGGDYNEQLF. As DNA, the CDR3 is TGCGCCAGCAGCCAGGGGGGAGACTACAATGAGCAGCTCTTC.

The rearrangement joins TRBV10-2 to TRBJ1-5; tentative D call: TRBD1 (6 bases). In germline, CDR1 is WSHSY, CDR2 SAAADI. Trimming stripped 6 bases from V and 6 bases from J, with 15 bases between. This CDR3 is 14 amino acids long. CDR3 nucleotides: TGCGCCAGCAGGGGGACATCCGTGAGTCAGCCCCAGCATTTT. Encoded protein: CASRGTSVSQPQHF.

A remark on this clonotype: A much larger clone lies a single base off, so this may be a read error. The gene calls are TRBV29-1 and TRBJ2-7; weak D call: TRBD1 (6 bases). V shed 5 bases and J shed 8 bases, with 16 bases lying between them. Germline V gives CDR1 SQVTM, CDR2 ANQGSEA. CDR3 size: 12 residues. CDR3: CSVSRGNDKQYF. As DNA, the CDR3 is TGCAGCGTTAGCAGGGGCAACGACAAGCAGTACTTC.

This clonotype appeared a few times. As DNA, the CDR3 is TGTGCCAGCAGCCAGGGTGGTAGCGGGAGGTACGAGCAGTACTTC. As protein: CASSQGGSGRYEQYF. The chain joins TRBV13 to TRBJ2-7, with 10 bases lining up with TRBD2. The CDR3 runs to 15 residues. V shed 5 bases and J 4 bases; nucleotides not matched to a gene: 8. From germline, CDR1 is PRHDT and CDR2 FYEKMQ (reference sequence).

In its sample, this clonotype was seen many times. The genes are TRBV5-1 and TRBJ2-7; 7 bases fit TRBD1. The CDR3 runs to 16 residues. CDR1 SGHRS and CDR2 YFSETQ come from the germline V gene. The junction had 12 bases not matched to a gene; V was cut back by 4 bases and J by 2 bases. The CDR3 DNA sequence: TGCGCCAGCAGCGGTGTTCTCGGGACAGAGGCCTACGAGCAGTACTTC. Encoded protein: CASSGVLGTEAYEQYF.

V usage is TRBV4-3 and J usage is TRBJ2-7; TRBD1 aligns across 7 bases. This CDR3 spans 13 amino acids. Germline CDR1 is LGHNA and CDR2 is YSLEER. The ends lost 4 bases at V and 10 bases at J; junction bases unmatched: 10. For the CDR3, the DNA is TGCGCCAGCAGCCCTAAGGAGACAGGGCAACAGTACTTC. Translation: CASSPKETGQQYF.

Many counts were recorded for this clonotype. The chain carries TRBV6-1 and TRBJ1-1, with D hard to call. The germline V gene encodes CDR1 MNHNS and CDR2 SASEGT. V was clipped by 6 bases and J by 5 bases, with 13 bases between them. This CDR3 has 13 residues. The CDR3 nucleotides are TGTGCCAGCAGCTATACAGTGAGGACTGAAGCTTTCTTT. Amino acids: CASSYTVRTEAFF.

There are many counts of this clonotype. This chain connects TRBV5-4 to TRBJ2-1, with D uncertain. The germline gives CDR1 SGHNT, CDR2 YYREEE (reference sequence). V lost 4 bases and J lost 9, with 14 bases in between. The CDR3 loop spans 13 amino acids. CDR3 region: CASSPIEGTEQFF. The CDR3 nucleotides read TGTGCCAGCAGCCCCATCGAAGGTACTGAGCAGTTCTTC.

This clonotype was detected only a few times. The chain combines TRBV27 with TRBJ2-7, with 8 positions matching TRBD1. Trimming at V came to 5 bases and at J to 4 bases, leaving 4 bases not matched to a gene. The CDR3 has 13 residues. Germline lookup yields CDR1 MNHEY and CDR2 SMNVEV (reference sequence). CDR3 coding DNA: TGTGCCAGCAGTAGGACAGGGAAGTACGAGCAGTACTTC. Its protein product is CASSRTGKYEQYF.

This clonotype was picked up many times. V and J are TRBV13 and TRBJ2-7, with D possibly TRBD1 on 6 matching bases. The CDR3 totals 17 residues. Germline-derived CDR1 and CDR2 are PRHDT and FYEKMQ (reference sequence). The germline V and J ends were trimmed by 4 bases and 9 bases, with 28 bases remaining between them. The CDR3 nucleotides are TGTGCCAGCAGCTCTAAAAGTATCGGGGACAAGATAAGGTGGCAGTACTTC. It is translated as CASSSKSIGDKIRWQYF.

The CDR3 loop is CASSMEGGGANYNEQFF. In nucleotides, the CDR3 is TGTGCCAGTAGTATGGAGGGCGGGGGCGCCAACTACAATGAGCAGTTCTTC. This chain links TRBV19 with TRBJ2-1; D perhaps matches TRBD2 (7 bases). The V gene's germline CDR1 is LNHDA and CDR2 SQIVND (reference sequence). The CDR3 length is 17 residues. The V gene lost 3 bases and the J gene lost 3 bases, with 18 bases spanning the gap.

This clonotype was observed a few times. The rearrangement links TRBV12-3 or TRBV12-4 to TRBJ2-1; 9 bases agree with TRBD1. J gave up 1 base and V 5 bases, and 9 bases lay outside the gene matches. The CDR3 covers 17 residues. The CDR3 is CASSVVLQGASYNEQFF. CDR3 DNA: TGTGCCAGCAGTGTAGTTTTACAGGGGGCATCCTACAATGAGCAGTTCTTC.

Points on this clonotype: A much larger clone differs by one base, so this may be a read error. This CDR3 is CASSYLQGPETQCF. Written as DNA, the CDR3 is TGTGCCAGCAGTTACTTGCAGGGGCCAGAGACCCAGTGCTTC. The J gene is TRBJ2-5, the V gene TRBV6-5; D might be TRBD1 (6 bases). This CDR3 comprises 14 residues. Germline loops: CDR1 MNHEY, CDR2 SVGAGI.

This clonotype was picked up a small number of times. DNA of the CDR3: TGTGCCAGCAGTCTAGACAGGCCAAGCTCCTACGAGCAGTACTTC. Its translation: CASSLDRPSSYEQYF. V is TRBV6-1 and J is TRBJ2-7; TRBD1 might be the D (6 bases). The CDR3 is 15 residues long. Germline V lookup: CDR1 MNHNS, CDR2 SASEGT. Trimming removed 5 bases at V and 0 bases at J, with 14 bases between.

This clonotype was recorded many times. CDR3: CASSDPGQGAISADTQYF. CDR3 bases: TGTGCCAGCAGTGACCCGGGACAGGGGGCAATTAGCGCAGATACGCAGTATTTT. The chain carries TRBV25-1 and TRBJ2-3, with TRBD1 matching over 12 bases. Germline-derived CDR1 and CDR2 are MGHDK and SYGVNS. The trim removed 3 bases at V and 4 bases at J, leaving 11 bases unmatched. This CDR3 has 18 residues.

The chain uses TRBV6-6 and TRBJ2-7; D unresolved. Trimming left V 8 bases short and J 0 bases short, with 8 bases between. Germline V gene lookup returns CDR1 MNHNY and CDR2 SVGAGI (reference sequence). This CDR3 has 12 amino acids. CDR3 sequence reads: CASAPPSYEQYF. The CDR3 coding sequence is TGTGCCAGCGCCCCTCCCTCCTACGAGCAGTACTTC.

This sequence joins TRBV11-2 and TRBJ2-7, with 7 bases identical to TRBD1. Trimming took 1 base from V and 3 from J; bases not matched to a gene: 6. The CDR3 has 15 residues. Germline V gene sequence: CDR1 SGHAT, CDR2 FQNNGV. CDR3 DNA: TGTGCCAGCAGCTTAGTCGGGACAGCCGACTACGAGCAGTACTTC. The encoded protein is CASSLVGTADYEQYF.

This clonotype has a count of ten or more. The chain carries TRBV7-6 and TRBJ1-1; 11 bases agree with TRBD1. Trimming removed 1 base from V and 2 bases from J; junction bases left unmatched: 6. Germline V gene sequence: CDR1 SGHVS, CDR2 FNYEAQ. The CDR3 covers 17 residues. The DNA for the CDR3 is TGTGCCAGCAGCTTAGGGCCGGGACAGGGGGTTAACACTGAAGCTTTCTTT. It translates to CASSLGPGQGVNTEAFF.